Shown below are 11 T cell receptor beta chains from a single sample sequenced in a study of T-cell memory formation after mild COVID-19 listed by TCRdb under 2021. The library was generated by 5' RACE. Sequencing used an Illumina NovaSeq 6000. Starting from the raw public reads, TCRdb applied fastp trimming at Q25, assembled clones with MiXCR and retained in-frame beta chains. Rows matching on CDR3 protein sequence are summarized as one entry with the most common DNA and genes. The sample table records fewer than 350,000 distinct CDR3 sequences; 15% to 20% of these occur just once. In total, the top ten clones hold roughly 23% of the sample. Material: PBMCs or a T cell subset sorted from them (not recorded which). The receptor set was obtained from a man between 18 and 29 years old who had mild COVID-19 (a few samples of this study predate the infection). The sample titles of this study are shuffled in the database, so cell type and time point are left out; the donor was told from shared clones.

This clonotype was recorded a few times. The chain carries TRBV12-3 or TRBV12-4 and TRBJ2-2; the D gene is possibly TRBD1 (6 bases). V lost 3 bases and J 2 bases, leaving 10 bases between the germline ends. The CDR3 extends over 15 amino acids. The CDR3 DNA reads TGTGCCAGCAGTTTTGCAGGGGTAAACACCGGGGAGCTGTTTTTT. Its protein product is CASSFAGVNTGELFF.

The sample holds one count of this clonotype. The CDR3 loop reads CASRSDPDTQYF. CDR3 coding DNA: TGTGCCAGCAGGTCTGACCCAGATACGCAGTATTTT. This chain uses TRBV6-5 with TRBJ2-3, with D unresolved. This CDR3 spans 12 amino acids. Germline CDR1 reads MNHEY; CDR2 reads SVGAGI. The V and J ends lost 6 bases and 4 bases respectively, with 8 bases between them.

The rearrangement joins TRBV13 to TRBJ2-6; the match to TRBD1 covers 9 bases. The junction had 20 bases not matched to a gene; V was cut back by 5 bases and J by 0 bases. The V gene's germline CDR1 is PRHDT and CDR2 FYEKMQ (reference sequence). The CDR3 has 22 amino acids. The CDR3 DNA reads as TGTGCCAGCAGCGGGTCCGCTCCCCGGGACAGGGCATTCCGCTCTGGGGCCAACGTCCTGACTTTC. Its protein product is CASSGSAPRDRAFRSGANVLTF.

This clonotype was counted ten times or more. The V call is TRBV6-1, the J call TRBJ2-2; D not certain. The CDR3 is 13 residues long. In germline, CDR1 is MNHNS, CDR2 SASEGT. V lost 0 bases and J 3 bases, leaving 2 bases between the germline ends. In DNA form, the CDR3 reads TGTGCCAGCAGTGAAGCGGACACCGGGGAGCTGTTTTTT. Its protein product is CASSEADTGELFF.

The V and J genes are TRBV29-1 and TRBJ2-1; 10 nucleotides agree with TRBD1. With V trimmed by 6 bases and J by 3 bases, 5 bases remained unmatched. The length of the CDR3 is 14 residues. The germline V gene has CDR1 SQVTM and CDR2 ANQGSEA. The DNA of the CDR3 is TGCAGCGTGGACCGGGACAGGGGCTACAATGAGCAGTTCTTC. Protein sequence: CSVDRDRGYNEQFF.

At least ten counts were recorded for this clonotype. This chain connects TRBV5-1 to TRBJ1-6, with D perhaps matching TRBD1 (6 bases). Per germline, CDR1 SGHRS and CDR2 YFSETQ. V dropped 5 bases and J dropped 0 bases, with 12 bases sitting between them. The CDR3 consists of 16 residues. The CDR3 DNA is TGCGCCAGCAGGACACAGGGCGGCTCCTATAATTCACCCCTCCACTTT. Its protein product is CASRTQGGSYNSPLHF.

This clonotype occurred a few times. V usage is TRBV7-2 and J usage is TRBJ2-1, with D perhaps TRBD1 (5 bases). The CDR3 spans 13 residues. V lost 3 bases, J lost 3 bases, and 6 bases lay in between. The V gene's germline CDR1 is SGHTA and CDR2 FQGNSA. The CDR3 region has the DNA TGTGCCAGCAGCTTCGACAGCTACAATGAGCAGTTCTTC. Translated, it gives CASSFDSYNEQFF.

The J gene is TRBJ1-2, the V gene TRBV12-3 or TRBV12-4; D is perhaps TRBD1 (6 bases). V dropped 6 bases and J dropped 6 bases, with 11 bases sitting between them. The CDR3 length is 12 residues. CDR3 coding DNA: TGTGCCAGCAGCCAGGACAGCCATGGCTACACCTTC. As protein: CASSQDSHGYTF.

This chain joins TRBV24-1 and TRBJ1-5; TRBD1 is a possible D gene (5 bases). This CDR3 has 14 amino acids. Germline values: CDR1 KGHDR, CDR2 SFDVKD. The V and J ends lost 4 bases and 4 bases respectively, with 10 bases between them. CDR3 bases: TGTGCCACCAGTGAGGGGGGAGGGAATCAGCCCCAGCATTTT. Translated: CATSEGGGNQPQHF.

A few counts support this clonotype. The rearrangement uses TRBV12-3 or TRBV12-4 and TRBJ2-1, with TRBD1 matching over 8 bases. The CDR3 is made up of 14 amino acids. Trimming took 5 bases from V and 8 from J; bases not matched to a gene: 8. CDR3 in amino acids: CASSGEQGGYEQFF. The CDR3 DNA sequence: TGTGCCAGCAGTGGAGAACAGGGGGGCTATGAGCAGTTCTTC.

The J gene is TRBJ2-1, the V gene TRBV20-1; possibly TRBD1 for D (7 bases). Germline lookup yields CDR1 DFQATT and CDR2 SNEGSKA (reference sequence). The V end lost 3 bases, the J end lost 4 bases, and 13 bases lay between the germline ends. This CDR3 contains 14 residues. The DNA of the CDR3 is TGCAGTGCTAGGGGGCAGGGGGGTTACAATGAGCAGTTCTTC. Amino acid sequence: CSARGQGGYNEQFF.